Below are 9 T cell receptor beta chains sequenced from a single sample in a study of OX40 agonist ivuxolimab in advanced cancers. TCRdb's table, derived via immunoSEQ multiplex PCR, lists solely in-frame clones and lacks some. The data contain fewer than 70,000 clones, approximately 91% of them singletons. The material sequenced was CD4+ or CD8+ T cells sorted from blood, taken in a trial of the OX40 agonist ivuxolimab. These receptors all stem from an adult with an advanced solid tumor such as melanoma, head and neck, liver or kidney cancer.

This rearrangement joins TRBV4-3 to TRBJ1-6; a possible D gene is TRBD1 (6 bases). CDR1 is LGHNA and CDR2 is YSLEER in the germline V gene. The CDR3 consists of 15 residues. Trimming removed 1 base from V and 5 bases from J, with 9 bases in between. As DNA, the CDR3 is TGCGCCAGCAGCCAAGGCAGGGGAGATAATTCACCCCTCCACTTT. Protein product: CASSQGRGDNSPLHF.

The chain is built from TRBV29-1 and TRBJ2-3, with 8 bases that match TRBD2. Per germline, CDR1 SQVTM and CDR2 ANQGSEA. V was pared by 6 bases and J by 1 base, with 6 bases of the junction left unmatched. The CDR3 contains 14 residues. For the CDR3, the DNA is TGCAGCGTATCCACAGCGGGGGGCACAGATACGCAGTATTTT. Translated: CSVSTAGGTDTQYF.

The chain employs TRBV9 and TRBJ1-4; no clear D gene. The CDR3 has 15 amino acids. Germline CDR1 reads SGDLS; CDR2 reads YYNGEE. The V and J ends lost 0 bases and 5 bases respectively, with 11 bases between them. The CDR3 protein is CASSVGVRTNEKLFF. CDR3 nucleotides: TGTGCCAGCAGCGTAGGAGTGCGGACGAATGAAAAACTGTTTTTT.

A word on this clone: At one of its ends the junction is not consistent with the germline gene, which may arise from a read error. CDR3 coding DNA: TGTGCCAGCAGTTCCATTGGTCTTGGGACCAACGTCCTGACTTTC. This encodes CASSSIGLGTNVLTF. The gene calls are TRBV28 and TRBJ2-6; D gene ambiguous. CDR1 and CDR2 (germline): MDHEN, SYDVKM. CDR3 length equals 15 residues.

The CDR3 DNA sequence: TGTGCCAGCAGTCCAGGTTATGCTAATGAAAAACTGTTTTTT. As protein: CASSPGYANEKLFF. The chain employs TRBV6-1 and TRBJ1-4; D gene ambiguous. CDR3 length equals 14 residues. With 5 bases removed from V and 3 bases from J, the gap between germline ends came to 10 bases. Germline CDR1 and CDR2: MNHNS and SASEGT.

The CDR3 region has the DNA TGCAGCGTTGAAGTTGGGACGAACCGGGAGACCCAGTACTTC. This translates into CSVEVGTNRETQYF. The chain recombines TRBV29-1 with TRBJ2-5; D possibly matches TRBD1 or TRBD2 (5 bases each). Trimming removed 1 base from V and 5 bases from J, with 14 bases in between. Per the germline V gene, CDR1 is SQVTM and CDR2 is ANQGSEA. The CDR3 sequence is 14 residues long.

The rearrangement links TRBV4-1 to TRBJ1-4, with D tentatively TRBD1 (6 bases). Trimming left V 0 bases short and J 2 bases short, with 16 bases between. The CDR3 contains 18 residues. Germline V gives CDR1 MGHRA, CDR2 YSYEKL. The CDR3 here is CASSQDRGQRTTNEKLFF. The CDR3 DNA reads TGCGCCAGCAGCCAAGATCGCGGACAGAGAACTACTAATGAAAAACTGTTTTTT.

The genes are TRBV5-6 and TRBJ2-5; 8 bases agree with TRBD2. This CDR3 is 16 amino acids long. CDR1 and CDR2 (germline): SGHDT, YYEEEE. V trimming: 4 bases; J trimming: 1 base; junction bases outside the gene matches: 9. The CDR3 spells CASSLLAGISQETQYF. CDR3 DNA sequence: TGTGCCAGCAGCCTATTAGCGGGAATCAGCCAAGAGACCCAGTACTTC. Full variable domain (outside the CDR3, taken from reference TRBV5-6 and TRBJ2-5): DAGVTQSPTHLIKTRGQQVTLRCSPKSGHDTVSWYQQALGQGPQFIFQYYEEEERQRGNFPDRFSGHQFPNYSSELNVNALLLGDSALYLCASSLLAGISQETQYFGPGTRLLVL.

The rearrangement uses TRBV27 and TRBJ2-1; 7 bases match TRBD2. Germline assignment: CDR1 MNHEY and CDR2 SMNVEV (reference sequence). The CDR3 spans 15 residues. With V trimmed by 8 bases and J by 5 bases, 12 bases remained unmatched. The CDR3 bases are TGTGCCAGCGCGTGGTCCCTAGCGGCCCACAATGAGCAGTTCTTC. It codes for CASAWSLAAHNEQFF.